A single T cell receptor (beta chain) is shown here with its context. Antigen specificity is unknown. This CDR3 is built from 15 residues. Germline V CDR1 and CDR2: KGHSH, LQKENI. The J segment lost 4 bases and the V segment lost 2 bases, leaving 4 bases of the junction unmatched. This sample stems from a study of molecular identifiers for immune sequencing clone quantification. MiXCR, run by TCRdb on the PCR reads, gives a single entry per CDR3 protein. The sample records about 640,000 distinct CDR3 sequences, just under 20% being singletons. Study-level findings and limits: Over 98% of effector molecules, yet under 1% of naive-cell molecules, were held by clones above 20 RNA copies. With a barcode shared among identical TCR molecules, highly expanded clone sizes could be underestimated.

This receptor was identified in a human donor in good health. Some libraries in this study had Jurkat cell RNA spiked in. The specimen was naive CD8+ T cells from blood, with Jurkat cell RNA spiked in. The subset was: FACS-sorted CD8+CD4-CCR7+CD45RA+ naive T cells. The V and J genes are TRBV18 and TRBJ2-7, with 11 nucleotides matching TRBD1. The CDR3 nucleotides are TGTGCCAGCTCACCATTTGGGACAGGGGGATACGAGCAGTACTTC. This codes for CASSPFGTGGYEQYF.